One and the same sample provided the 20 T cell receptor beta chains below, sequenced in a study of T cell repertoires in cytomegalovirus infection. TCRdb independently ran MiXCR on the reads; one entry per CDR3 protein. The sample consists of some 440,000 distinct CDR3 sequences, roughly 30% of them appearing once. Sequenced sample: PBMCs. The receptor source for this set is a human donor in good health (CMV status not recorded). Some clones in this sample may be carry-over from other donors' samples.

This CDR3 is CASSEHRDRPYEQYF. In DNA, the CDR3 is TGTGCCAGCAGTGAACACCGGGACAGGCCCTACGAGCAGTACTTC. The J gene is TRBJ2-7, the V gene TRBV12-3 or TRBV12-4; 8 bases are a match to TRBD1. The CDR3 extends over 15 amino acids. Trimming removed 5 bases from V and 2 bases from J; junction bases left unmatched: 8.

The chain couples TRBV3-1 to TRBJ1-2; possibly TRBD1 for D (5 bases). This CDR3 comprises 14 residues. Trimming shortened V by 8 bases and J by 5 bases, and 18 bases separated the two germline ends. From germline, CDR1 is LGHDT and CDR2 YNNKEL (reference sequence). The CDR3 is CASVPSRTHYGYTF. The CDR3 nucleotides read TGTGCCAGCGTCCCTAGCCGGACACATTATGGCTACACCTTC.

This clonotype was seen only a few times. J is TRBJ1-6 and V is TRBV6-2 or TRBV6-3; D gene ambiguous. Germline V gene sequence: CDR1 MNHEY, CDR2 SVGEGT. V was pared by 6 bases and J by 6 bases, with 9 bases between. The CDR3 totals 13 residues. CDR3 protein: CASRPDGNSPLHF. The CDR3 coding sequence is TGTGCCAGCAGGCCGGACGGTAATTCACCCCTCCACTTT.

This chain connects TRBV4-2 to TRBJ1-4; 9 positions match TRBD1. The CDR3 spans 15 residues. Losses at the gene ends were 1 base for V and 7 bases for J; bases not matched to a gene: 4. Germline V gene lookup returns CDR1 LGHNA and CDR2 YNFKEQ. CDR3 sequence (DNA): TGTGCCAGCAGCCAAGGACAGGGGGATAGTGAAAAACTGTTTTTT. Translation: CASSQGQGDSEKLFF.

This clonotype was detected many times. The chain combines TRBV7-8 with TRBJ2-7; D uncertain. The V gene's germline CDR1 is SGHVS and CDR2 FQNEAQ. CDR3 length equals 15 residues. Trimming shortened V by 2 bases and J by 1 base, and 12 bases separated the two germline ends. The CDR3 spells CASSLRERLSYEQYF. The CDR3 DNA follows: TGTGCCAGCAGCTTAAGGGAACGCCTGTCCTACGAGCAGTACTTC.

The chain joins TRBV14 to TRBJ2-1, with D possibly TRBD2 on 6 matching bases. V shed 4 bases and J shed 6 bases, with 16 bases lying between them. CDR3 size: 15 residues. The V gene's germline CDR1 is SGHDN and CDR2 FVKESK. The CDR3 bases are TGTGCCAGCAGCCTAAGAGGGTTGGGGGGCAATGAGCAGTTCTTC. Translating gives CASSLRGLGGNEQFF. The whole variable domain, filled in from reference TRBV14 and TRBJ2-1, reads EAGVTQFPSHSVIEKGQTVTLRCDPISGHDNLYWYRRVMGKEIKFLLHFVKESKQDESGMPNNRFLAERTGGTYSTLKVQPAELEDSGVYFCASSLRGLGGNEQFFGPGTRLTVL.

The V and J genes are TRBV20-1 and TRBJ2-4; maybe TRBD1 (6 bases). Germline lookup yields CDR1 DFQATT and CDR2 SNEGSKA (reference sequence). Trimming stripped 5 bases from V and 9 bases from J, with 14 bases between. CDR3 length: 12 amino acids. Written as DNA, the CDR3 is TGCAGTGCTGGACAGAAGATCGGCATTCAGTACTTC. It is translated as CSAGQKIGIQYF.

This clonotype has just a few counts. At one boundary the junction diverges from the germline segment, which might be a read error. The chain carries TRBV12-3 or TRBV12-4 and TRBJ2-7; 8 bases agree with TRBD1. The CDR3 spans 11 residues. The CDR3 reads CASSSGTGGYF. CDR3 sequence (DNA): TGTGCCAGCAGCTCTGGGACAGGAGGATATTTC.

V usage is TRBV2 and J usage is TRBJ1-4, with D tentatively TRBD1 (5 bases). The V and J ends lost 0 bases and 8 bases respectively, with 13 bases between them. The germline V gene encodes CDR1 SNHLY and CDR2 FYNNEI. The CDR3 is made up of 15 amino acids. CDR3 in amino acids: CASSEAGVGWEKLFF. The CDR3 DNA sequence: TGTGCCAGCAGTGAAGCGGGGGTAGGATGGGAAAAACTGTTTTTT.

Remarks on this clonotype: The conserved phenylalanine or tryptophan is not found at the CDR3 terminus, so this likely reflects a read error. It is unclear where the CDR3 begins or ends on the DNA, so no DNA is shown, and the CDR3 is as TCRdb lists it. This chain links TRBV12-3 or TRBV12-4 with TRBJ1-5. A total of 14 residues make up the CDR3, ends included. CDR3 loop: CASSSSSWKQTQNC.

The V call is TRBV7-2, the J call TRBJ1-4; no clear D gene. The V end was cut by 3 bases, the J end by 8 bases, with 10 bases between. The CDR3 is 13 amino acids. Germline assignment: CDR1 SGHTA and CDR2 FQGNSA. The CDR3 DNA reads TGTGCCAGCAGCTTCGGCCCTCCCGAAAAACTGTTTTTT. This translates into CASSFGPPEKLFF.

Here the CDR3 reads CASSEAHTGTSGGGNTQYF. The CDR3 bases are TGTGCCAGCAGTGAAGCGCATACCGGGACTAGCGGGGGCGGGAATACGCAGTATTTT. This chain joins TRBV6-1 and TRBJ2-3; TRBD2 matches 14 bases. Germline CDR1 reads MNHNS; CDR2 reads SASEGT. The trim removed 0 bases at V and 7 bases at J, leaving 12 bases unmatched. This CDR3 has 19 amino acids.

V is TRBV27 and J is TRBJ1-6, with D uncertain. The CDR3 totals 13 residues. Germline values: CDR1 MNHEY, CDR2 SMNVEV (reference sequence). V was pared by 5 bases and J by 7 bases, with 9 bases between. The chain's CDR3 is CASSPYPNSPLHF. CDR3 in DNA: TGTGCCAGCAGTCCGTATCCCAATTCACCCCTCCACTTT.

This clonotype was observed a few times. The CDR3 DNA reads as TGCGCCAGCAGCCAAGTTTGGGAAATGAACACTGAAGCTTTCTTT. Translation: CASSQVWEMNTEAFF. This chain uses TRBV4-1 with TRBJ1-1; no clear D gene. The germline V gene encodes CDR1 MGHRA and CDR2 YSYEKL. The V end lost 1 base, the J end lost 0 bases, and 9 bases lay between the germline ends. The CDR3 sequence is 15 residues long.

This clonotype was picked up a small number of times. CDR3 sequence reads: CASSLEAGGPNEQFF. The CDR3 nucleotides read TGTGCCAGCAGCTTAGAAGCGGGGGGGCCAAATGAGCAGTTCTTC. The chain uses TRBV7-2 and TRBJ2-1, with 10 bases identical to TRBD2. The CDR3 length is 15 residues. CDR1 is SGHTA and CDR2 is FQGNSA in the germline V gene. Trimming took 1 base from V and 7 from J; bases not matched to a gene: 4.

This clonotype has a count of ten or more. J is TRBJ2-5 and V is TRBV7-9; TRBD1 matches at 7 bases. The CDR3 loop spans 18 amino acids. From germline, CDR1 is SEHNR and CDR2 FQNEAQ (reference sequence). V lost 1 base and J lost 3; bases outside the gene matches: 14. CDR3 in DNA: TGTGCCAGCAGCTTAGTAGCCTTAGGGACAGCCGAAGAAGAGACCCAGTACTTC. This translates into CASSLVALGTAEEETQYF. The full variable domain, completed using reference TRBV7-9 and TRBJ2-5, is DTGVSQNPRHKITKRGQNVTFRCDPISEHNRLYWYRQTLGQGPEFLTYFQNEAQLEKSRLLSDRFSAERPKGSFSTLEIQRTEQGDSAMYLCASSLVALGTAEEETQYFGPGTRLLVL.

Worth noting for this clonotype: Germline is not matched at one junction end, which may reflect a read error. J is TRBJ1-2 and V is TRBV5-4, with D uncertain. The germline gives CDR1 SGHNT, CDR2 YYREEE (reference sequence). The CDR3 consists of 14 residues. CDR3 nucleotides: TGTGCCAGCAGCTTGGGGCAGTCCAACTATGGCTCCACCTTC. This encodes CASSLGQSNYGSTF.

The V and J genes are TRBV5-6 and TRBJ2-2; 7 nucleotides align to TRBD1. V gave up 1 base and J gave up 1 base; unmatched junction bases: 1. Germline V CDR1 and CDR2: SGHDT, YYEEEE. The CDR3 has 15 amino acids. CDR3 sequence (DNA): TGTGCCAGCAGCTTGTGGACAGGGAACACCGGGGAGCTGTTTTTT. Translating it yields CASSLWTGNTGELFF.

This clonotype has a handful of counts. V is TRBV6-1 and J is TRBJ2-6, with D possibly TRBD1 on 5 matching bases. Germline loops: CDR1 MNHNS, CDR2 SASEGT. V was trimmed by 8 bases and J by 2 bases, leaving 16 bases between them. This CDR3 has 16 amino acids. CDR3: CASFPGAPPGANVLTF. CDR3 in DNA: TGTGCCAGCTTCCCTGGGGCTCCGCCTGGGGCCAACGTCCTGACTTTC.

The V call is TRBV28, the J call TRBJ2-7, with 7 positions matching TRBD1. The CDR3 sequence is 16 residues long. Losses at the gene ends were 5 bases for V and 6 bases for J; bases not matched to a gene: 16. Looked up from germline, CDR1 is MDHEN and CDR2 is SYDVKM. CDR3 loop: CASSPGQADHFGEQYF. The CDR3 coding sequence is TGTGCCAGCAGTCCAGGACAGGCAGACCACTTCGGCGAGCAGTACTTC.